The 8 T cell receptor beta chains below come from one sample, sequenced in a study of T cell responses to AZD1222 COVID-19 vaccine. Data came from immunoSEQ multiplex PCR; TCRdb stores just in-frame clones and leaves some out. The sample has some 100,000 clones; 88% are singletons. The sequences come from peripheral blood, collected on day 0 of AZD1222 vaccination. Every receptor here comes from an adult in good health.

This rearrangement joins TRBV29-1 to TRBJ1-2; D may be TRBD1 (6 bases). The length of the CDR3 is 13 residues. The V end was cut by 7 bases, the J end by 3 bases, with 15 bases between. CDR1 is SQVTM and CDR2 is ANQGSEA in the germline V gene. The CDR3 spells CSDRGGPDYGYTF. CDR3 DNA sequence: TGCAGCGACCGGGGGGGGCCAGACTATGGCTACACCTTC.

The chain links TRBV28 to TRBJ1-2, with a weak D call TRBD1 (5 bases). The ends were cut back, 1 base at V and 6 bases at J, with 24 bases in the middle. The CDR3 length is 18 residues. Germline values: CDR1 MDHEN, CDR2 SYDVKM. CDR3 residues: CASSLYWDVKGDVDGYTF. CDR3 DNA: TGTGCCAGCAGTTTATACTGGGACGTTAAGGGAGATGTGGATGGCTACACCTTC.

The CDR3: CAWSLRGLISAPYGYTF. CDR3 nucleotides: TGTGCCTGGAGTCTACGGGGCCTCATCTCAGCCCCCTATGGCTACACCTTC. The V gene is TRBV30, the J gene TRBJ1-2, with D possibly being TRBD1 (5 bases). Trimming left V 2 bases short and J 4 bases short, with 23 bases between. The CDR3 is 17 amino acids. Germline V lookup: CDR1 GTSNPN, CDR2 SVGIG (reference sequence).

The J gene is TRBJ2-7, the V gene TRBV5-4; 9 nucleotides line up with TRBD1. Germline-derived CDR1 and CDR2 are SGHNT and YYREEE (reference sequence). J was trimmed by 2 bases and V by 4 bases; bases with no gene match: 19. This CDR3 comprises 19 residues. The DNA for the CDR3 is TGTGCCAGCAGCCTAATGCGGGGACAGGGAACCCGAGTAACCTACGAGCAGTACTTC. Protein product: CASSLMRGQGTRVTYEQYF.

There are a few counts of this clone. The V and J genes are TRBV18 and TRBJ2-1; 13 bases agree with TRBD2. V trimming: 0 bases; J trimming: 4 bases; junction bases outside the gene matches: 3. Germline assignment: CDR1 KGHSH and CDR2 LQKENI. The CDR3 spans 17 residues. The CDR3 protein is CASSPPGTSGAYNEQFF. CDR3 coding DNA: TGTGCCAGCTCACCACCGGGGACTAGCGGGGCGTACAATGAGCAGTTCTTC.

The chain is built from TRBV6-5 and TRBJ1-5; 8 bases align to TRBD1. The CDR3 has 15 amino acids. Germline assignment: CDR1 MNHEY and CDR2 SVGAGI. V lost 6 bases and J lost 1; bases outside the gene matches: 5. The DNA of the CDR3 is TGTGCCAGCAGCCGACAGGGGAGAAGCAATCAGCCCCAGCATTTT. Its translation: CASSRQGRSNQPQHF.

The V call is TRBV4-1, the J call TRBJ1-6, with D maybe TRBD1 (5 bases). CDR1 and CDR2 from the germline V gene are MGHRA and YSYEKL. This CDR3 is built from 15 residues. Trimming left V 2 bases short and J 7 bases short, with 12 bases between. CDR3 sequence reads: CASSQTWGENSPLHF. The CDR3 coding sequence is TGCGCCAGCAGCCAAACTTGGGGGGAGAATTCACCCCTCCACTTT.

This rearrangement joins TRBV2 to TRBJ2-2; 8 nucleotides line up with TRBD1. Germline CDR1 reads SNHLY; CDR2 reads FYNNEI. Losses at the gene ends were 11 bases for V and 2 bases for J; bases not matched to a gene: 4. The CDR3 is made up of 13 amino acids. The CDR3 protein is CARDRKNTGELFF. CDR3 DNA sequence: TGTGCCCGGGACAGGAAAAACACCGGGGAGCTGTTTTTT.